The count of the clone carrying this T cell receptor beta chain is one. The entry originates in a study of blood T cell repertoires in COVID-19. The repertoire was sequenced with immunoSEQ multiplex PCR; TCRdb's copy has only in-frame clones and lacks some. The profile shows about 36,000 clones, roughly four fifths of them singletons. Per germline, CDR1 SGHTA and CDR2 FQGTGA. The CDR3 totals 16 residues. With 5 bases removed from V and 1 base from J, the gap between germline ends came to 15 bases. The sequence came from a human donor in a cohort sampled during active or convalescent COVID-19. The donor label of this sample is uncertain. The chain links TRBV7-3 to TRBJ2-1, with a weak D call TRBD1 (5 bases). Sample: peripheral blood. The CDR3 spells CASSPRQGPSYNEQFF. Here the CDR3 DNA reads TGTGCCAGCAGCCCTCGGCAGGGCCCATCCTACAATGAGCAGTTCTTC.